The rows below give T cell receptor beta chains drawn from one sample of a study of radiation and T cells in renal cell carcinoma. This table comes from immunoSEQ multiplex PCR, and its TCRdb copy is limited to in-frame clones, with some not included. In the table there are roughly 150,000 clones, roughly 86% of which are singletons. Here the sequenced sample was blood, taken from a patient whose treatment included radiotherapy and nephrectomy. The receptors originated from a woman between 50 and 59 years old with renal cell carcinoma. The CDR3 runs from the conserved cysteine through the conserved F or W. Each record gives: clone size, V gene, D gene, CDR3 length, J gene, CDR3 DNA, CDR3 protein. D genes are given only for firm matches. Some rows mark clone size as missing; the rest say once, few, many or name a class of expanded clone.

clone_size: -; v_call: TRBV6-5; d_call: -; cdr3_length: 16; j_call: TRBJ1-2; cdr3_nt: TGTGCCAGCAGTTACTCGACCCGGGGAAGGTCCTATGGCTACACCTTC; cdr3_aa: CASSYSTRGRSYGYTF
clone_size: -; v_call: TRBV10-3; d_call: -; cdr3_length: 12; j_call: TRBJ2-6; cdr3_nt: TGTGCCATCAATGGGGCGGCCAACGTCCTGACTTTC; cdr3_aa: CAINGAANVLTF
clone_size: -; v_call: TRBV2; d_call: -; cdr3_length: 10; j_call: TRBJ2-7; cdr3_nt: TGTGCCAAACAGAAGAACGAGCAGTACTTC; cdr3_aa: CAKQKNEQYF
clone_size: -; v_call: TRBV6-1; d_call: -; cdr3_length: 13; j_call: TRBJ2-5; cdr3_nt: TGTGCCAGCAGGTTCGCGGGACAAGAGACCCAGTACTTC; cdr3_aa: CASRFAGQETQYF
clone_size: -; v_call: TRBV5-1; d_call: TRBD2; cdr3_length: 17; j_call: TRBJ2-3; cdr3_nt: TGCGCCAGCAGCCTCCCATCTAGCGGGGGACACACAGATACGCAGTATTTT; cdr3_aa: CASSLPSSGGHTDTQYF
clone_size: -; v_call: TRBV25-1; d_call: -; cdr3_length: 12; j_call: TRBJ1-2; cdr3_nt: TGTGCCAGCAGTGTAGGTAACTATGGCTACACCTTC; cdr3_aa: CASSVGNYGYTF
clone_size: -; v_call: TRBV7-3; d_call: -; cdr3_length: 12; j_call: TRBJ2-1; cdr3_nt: TGTGCCAGCAGCCGATACAGCAATGAGCAGTTCTTC; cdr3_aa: CASSRYSNEQFF
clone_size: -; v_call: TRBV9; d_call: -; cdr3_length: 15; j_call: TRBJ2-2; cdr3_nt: TGTGCCAGCAGCGGCTCCCTGGGGAACACCGGGGAGCTGTTTTTT; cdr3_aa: CASSGSLGNTGELFF
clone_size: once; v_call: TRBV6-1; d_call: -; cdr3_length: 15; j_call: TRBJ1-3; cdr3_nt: TGTGCCAGCAGAGGACTATCAGTGGCCGGAAACACCATATATTTT; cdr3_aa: CASRGLSVAGNTIYF
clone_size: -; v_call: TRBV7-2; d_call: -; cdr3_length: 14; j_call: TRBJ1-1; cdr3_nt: TGTGCCAGCAGCTTTACAGGTCTGGGCACTGAAGCTTTCTTT; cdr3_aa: CASSFTGLGTEAFF
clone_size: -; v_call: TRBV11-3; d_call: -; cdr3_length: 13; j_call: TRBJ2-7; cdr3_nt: TGTGCCAGCAGCTTAGAAGGGGACCACGAGCAGTACTTC; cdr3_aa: CASSLEGDHEQYF
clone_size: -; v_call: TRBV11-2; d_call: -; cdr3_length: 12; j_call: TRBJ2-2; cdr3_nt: TGTGCCAGCAGCTTAGAGGTCGGGGAGCTGTTTTTT; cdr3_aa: CASSLEVGELFF
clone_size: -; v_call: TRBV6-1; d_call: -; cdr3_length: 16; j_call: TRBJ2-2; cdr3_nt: TGTGCCAGCAGTGACCCCGGGACAACGAACACCGGGGAGCTGTTTTTT; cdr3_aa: CASSDPGTTNTGELFF
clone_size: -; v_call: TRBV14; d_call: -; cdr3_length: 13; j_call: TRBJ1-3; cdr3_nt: TGTGCCAGCAGCCAAGATGTTGGAAACACCATATATTTT; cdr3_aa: CASSQDVGNTIYF
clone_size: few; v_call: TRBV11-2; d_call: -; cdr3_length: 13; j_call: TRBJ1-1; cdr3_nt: TGTGCCAGCAGCCCCGACAGAGGAACTGAAGCTTTCTTT; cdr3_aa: CASSPDRGTEAFF